These 20 T cell receptor beta chains originate from one sample sequenced in a study of T cells in Graves' hyperthyroidism and ophthalmopathy (dated by TCRdb to about 2019). Libraries were built with multiplex PCR. The listed sequencing device is Illumina HiSeq 2000. Amplification of TCR beta CDR3 regions was carried out from RNA transcripts. A first-round RT-PCR of the TCR CDR3 used the HTBI primer set with the Qiagen OneStep RT-PCR kit. TCRdb handled the public reads itself, with Q25 trimming in fastp and clone calling in MiXCR, and kept productive beta chains. Each CDR3 protein gets just one entry, which takes the most common genes and DNA from the rows behind it. Within this sample are under 300,000 distinct CDR3 sequences, with roughly 15% of them counted one time only. About 30% of the sample is held by the ten biggest clonotypes. Source material: blood. These receptors all stem from a woman in her forties or fifties with Graves' hyperthyroidism that later progressed to Graves' ophthalmopathy.

This clonotype was seen a few times. A read error is possible here, since a much larger clone lies one base away. The rearrangement joins TRBV12-5 to TRBJ1-1, with a possible D match to TRBD1 (5 bases). The CDR3 covers 15 residues. V lost 5 bases and J lost 6, with 19 bases in between. Germline-derived CDR1 and CDR2 are LGHNT and FRNRAP. The CDR3 reads CASGPSSAGTPEAFF. CDR3 in DNA: TGTGCTAGTGGTCCCTCCTCGGCAGGGACGCCTGAAGCTTTCTTT.

This clonotype was picked up a small number of times. This sequence joins TRBV20-1 and TRBJ2-2, with TRBD1 as a possible D gene (5 bases). In germline, CDR1 is DFQATT, CDR2 SNEGSKA (reference sequence). The CDR3 contains 14 residues. V lost 4 bases to trimming and J lost 1 base, with 10 bases between them. The CDR3 here is CSAKIQGNTGELFF. CDR3 sequence (DNA): TGCAGTGCTAAAATCCAGGGGAACACCGGGGAGCTGTTTTTT.

V gene TRBV7-9 combines with J gene TRBJ1-2, with 8 bases matching TRBD1. The ends lost 4 bases at V and 7 bases at J; junction bases unmatched: 2. The CDR3 sequence is 12 residues long. Per germline, CDR1 SEHNR and CDR2 FQNEAQ (reference sequence). The CDR3 sequence: CASSSDRAGYTF. In DNA, the CDR3 is TGTGCCAGCAGCTCGGACAGGGCTGGCTACACCTTC.

This sequence joins TRBV27 and TRBJ2-6; TRBD2 agrees at 14 bases. Per germline, CDR1 MNHEY and CDR2 SMNVEV (reference sequence). This CDR3 region has 17 residues. Unmatched junction bases numbered 4, after V lost 4 bases and J lost 5 bases. The CDR3 bases are TGTGCCAGCAGTTGGGGGACTAGCGGGAGTTGGGCCAACGTCCTGACTTTC. The encoded protein is CASSWGTSGSWANVLTF.

This clonotype was seen only a few times. CDR3 protein: CASSVAPSGANVLTF. In nucleotides, the CDR3 is TGTGCCAGCAGCGTAGCCCCCTCTGGGGCCAACGTCCTGACTTTC. This chain joins TRBV9 and TRBJ2-6; D is unresolved. Trimming took off 0 bases at V and 0 bases at J, with 4 bases between the two ends. The germline V gene encodes CDR1 SGDLS and CDR2 YYNGEE. The CDR3 runs to 15 residues.

The chain recombines TRBV2 with TRBJ1-4; 8 nucleotides agree with TRBD1. The CDR3 runs to 14 residues. Trimming cost V 6 bases and J 4 bases; bases outside gene matches: 4. From germline, CDR1 is SNHLY and CDR2 FYNNEI. CDR3 protein: CASRPDRGNEKLFF. As DNA, the CDR3 is TGTGCCAGCAGACCCGACAGGGGTAATGAAAAACTGTTTTTT. The full variable domain, completed using reference TRBV2 and TRBJ1-4, is EPEVTQTPSHQVTQMGQEVILRCVPISNHLYFYWYRQILGQKVEFLVSFYNNEISEKSEIFDDQFSVERPDGSNFTLKIRSTKLEDSAMYFCASRPDRGNEKLFFGSGTQLSVL.

This clonotype was detected ten times or more. The chain uses TRBV7-9 and TRBJ2-1, with D hard to call. Germline CDR1 is SEHNR and CDR2 is FQNEAQ (reference sequence). This CDR3 is 12 amino acids long. V was trimmed by 3 bases and J by 8 bases, leaving 8 bases between them. This CDR3 is CASSLAYDEQFF. The CDR3 bases are TGTGCCAGCAGCTTGGCGTACGATGAGCAGTTCTTC.

The rearrangement links TRBV19 to TRBJ2-3; no reliable D call. Trimming pared 7 bases from V and 2 bases from J, leaving 10 bases between. The CDR3 has 13 residues. Germline V lookup: CDR1 LNHDA, CDR2 SQIVND (reference sequence). The CDR3 sequence: CASTGGYTDTQYF. The CDR3 nucleotides read TGTGCCAGTACGGGCGGATACACAGATACGCAGTATTTT.

This clonotype was recorded many times. The rearrangement joins TRBV11-2 to TRBJ1-1; D is undetermined. The CDR3 has 16 amino acids. Trimming cost V 4 bases and J 0 bases, with 15 bases left between them. Germline values: CDR1 SGHAT, CDR2 FQNNGV. The CDR3 is CASSSIKSTLNTEAFF. The DNA of the CDR3 is TGTGCCAGCAGCTCCATTAAAAGCACACTGAACACTGAAGCTTTCTTT.

The chain combines TRBV28 with TRBJ2-7, with 7 positions matching TRBD2. Germline loops: CDR1 MDHEN, CDR2 SYDVKM. This CDR3 is built from 15 residues. The junction had 5 bases not matched to a gene; V was cut back by 3 bases and J by 0 bases. The CDR3 reads CASSFASGSSYEQYF. CDR3 sequence (DNA): TGTGCCAGCAGTTTCGCTAGCGGATCCTCCTACGAGCAGTACTTC.

Many counts were recorded for this clonotype. The rearrangement joins TRBV24-1 to TRBJ2-1, with TRBD2 identical over 10 bases. Looked up from germline, CDR1 is KGHDR and CDR2 is SFDVKD. CDR3 length: 17 residues. J lost 4 bases, V lost 3 bases, and 8 bases had no gene match. This CDR3 reads CATSDMASGSGYNEQFF. The CDR3 bases are TGTGCCACCAGTGATATGGCTAGCGGGAGTGGTTACAATGAGCAGTTCTTC.

As to this clonotype: A read error may be the cause here, since a much bigger clone is one base away. The gene calls are TRBV12-3 or TRBV12-4 and TRBJ2-2, with D possibly called TRBD1 or TRBD2 (6 bases each). The CDR3 has 13 residues. In DNA form, the CDR3 reads TGTGCCAGCAGTTTAGATGCGAGGGGGGAGCCGTTTTTT. Protein product: CASSLDARGEPFF.

This clonotype was observed many times. J is TRBJ2-1 and V is TRBV28, with D unresolved. Deletions cut 2 bases from V and 12 bases from J, with 8 bases between. This CDR3 is built from 11 residues. The V gene's germline CDR1 is MDHEN and CDR2 SYDVKM. The CDR3: CASSLKGRQFF. As DNA, the CDR3 is TGTGCCAGCAGTTTAAAGGGTAGGCAGTTCTTC.

This clonotype was counted between two and nine times. Germline is not matched at one junction end, which may reflect a read error. This chain links TRBV6-1 with TRBJ1-2; 7 bases align to TRBD1. Germline V gene data show CDR1 as MNHNS and CDR2 as SASEGT. CDR3 size: 15 residues. The CDR3 sequence: CASALSPGQAIGNTF. The CDR3 bases are TGTGCCAGCGCACTATCCCCCGGACAGGCCATTGGCAACACCTTC.

This clonotype has a handful of counts. Since a much larger clone is just one base distant, this may be a read error. The chain's CDR3 is CSAAGTSGIVGQFF. CDR3 nucleotide sequence: TGCAGTGCTGCGGGGACTAGCGGGATTGTTGGGCAGTTCTTC. The rearrangement joins TRBV20-1 to TRBJ2-1, with 13 bases identical to TRBD2. The CDR3 covers 14 residues. CDR1 DFQATT and CDR2 SNEGSKA come from the germline V gene (reference sequence). V was pared by 5 bases and J by 12 bases, with 10 bases of the junction left unmatched.

This clonotype has only a few counts. The chain links TRBV7-9 to TRBJ2-2; 11 bases align to TRBD2. V trimming: 5 bases; J trimming: 7 bases; junction bases outside the gene matches: 3. CDR1 and CDR2 (germline): SEHNR, FQNEAQ (reference sequence). CDR3 size: 14 residues. The CDR3 here is CASSPGTSGGELFF. CDR3 nucleotides: TGTGCCAGCAGCCCGGGGACTAGCGGCGGGGAGCTGTTTTTT.

This clonotype was observed at least ten times. This chain connects TRBV11-3 to TRBJ2-3; no clear D gene. V shed 5 bases and J shed 0 bases, with 12 bases lying between them. CDR1 and CDR2 from the germline V gene are SGHNT and YENEEA. The CDR3 consists of 15 residues. The CDR3 region is CASSEGSGSTDTQYF. CDR3 in DNA: TGTGCCAGCAGCGAAGGCTCCGGGAGCACAGATACGCAGTATTTT.

This clonotype has ten or more counts. The rearrangement uses TRBV28 and TRBJ1-5; TRBD1 is a possible D gene (5 bases). V was shortened by 2 bases and J by 3 bases, with 8 bases between the two germline ends. CDR3 length equals 14 residues. The germline CDR1 and CDR2 sequences are MDHEN and SYDVKM. CDR3: CASSLEGNNQPQHF. In DNA form, the CDR3 reads TGTGCCAGCAGTTTAGAGGGGAACAATCAGCCCCAGCATTTT.

This clonotype was found many times. The CDR3 nucleotides are TGTGCCAGCAGTTTAAGTCATTTGAGCACAGATACGCAGTATTTT. This encodes CASSLSHLSTDTQYF. The chain links TRBV12-3 or TRBV12-4 to TRBJ2-3, with D unclear. CDR3 length equals 15 residues. Deletions cut 2 bases from V and 0 bases from J, with 9 bases between.

Ten or more counts support this clonotype. The rearrangement links TRBV12-3 or TRBV12-4 to TRBJ1-1; D gene unclear. CDR3 length: 15 amino acids. V dropped 4 bases and J dropped 1 base, with 13 bases sitting between them. Written as DNA, the CDR3 is TGTGCCAGCAGTTCCGAAAGGGCCTGGAACACTGAAGCTTTCTTT. Translating it yields CASSSERAWNTEAFF.